The 9 T cell receptor beta chains below come from one sample, sequenced in a study of blood T cell repertoires in COVID-19. Generated by immunoSEQ multiplex PCR, the TCRdb table keeps only in-frame clones and is missing some. The repertoire holds around 250,000 clones, with around 80% as singletons. The sequenced sample was peripheral blood. These TCRs come from a woman older than 75 with acute or convalescent COVID-19.

This chain uses TRBV9 with TRBJ2-1, with D possibly TRBD2 on 5 matching bases. The CDR3 extends over 15 amino acids. CDR1 and CDR2 (germline): SGDLS, YYNGEE. The V and J ends lost 2 bases and 0 bases respectively, with 9 bases between them. The CDR3 loop reads CASSVSGNSYNEQFF. The CDR3 DNA reads TGTGCCAGCAGCGTCAGCGGAAACTCCTACAATGAGCAGTTCTTC.

As for this clone: Other DNA sequences within the sample encode an identical CDR3. The CDR3 DNA is TGTGCCAGCAGCTTAGATCGAGGCTATGGCTACACCTTC. Protein sequence: CASSLDRGYGYTF. The rearrangement uses TRBV11-2 and TRBJ1-2; D remains ambiguous. Germline V gene lookup returns CDR1 SGHAT and CDR2 FQNNGV. The CDR3 runs 13 residues. Deletions cut 0 bases from V and 4 bases from J, with 6 bases between. The full variable domain, rest sourced from reference TRBV11-2 and TRBJ1-2, is EAGVAQSPRYKIIEKRQSVAFWCNPISGHATLYWYQQILGQGPKLLIQFQNNGVVDDSQLPKDRFSAERLKGVDSTLKIQPAKLEDSAVYLCASSLDRGYGYTFGSGTRLTVV.

J is TRBJ2-3 and V is TRBV11-2; 8 bases match TRBD2. Trimming cost V 5 bases and J 0 bases; bases outside gene matches: 7. CDR3 length: 16 residues. In germline, CDR1 is SGHAT, CDR2 FQNNGV. The CDR3 region has the DNA TGTGCCAGCAGCGGGGTAGCGGGACTTAGCACAGATACGCAGTATTTT. Translation gives CASSGVAGLSTDTQYF.

In its sample, this clone was seen a few times. The chain links TRBV11-2 to TRBJ1-2; tentative D call: TRBD1 (6 bases). V was cut by 0 bases and J by 7 bases, with 12 bases left in between. The germline gives CDR1 SGHAT, CDR2 FQNNGV. There are 14 residues in the CDR3. CDR3 sequence (DNA): TGTGCCAGCAGCTTAGATCGGGGGGCGCGTGGCTACACCTTC. It is translated as CASSLDRGARGYTF.

The chain carries TRBV3-1 (or the pseudogene TRBV3-2) and TRBJ2-1; D might be TRBD2 (5 bases). CDR1 LGHDT and CDR2 YNNKEL come from the germline V gene (reference sequence). The CDR3 runs to 18 residues. V lost 0 bases to trimming and J lost 5 bases, with 20 bases between them. The CDR3, as DNA: TGTGCCAGCAGCCAAGATCGAGGGAGCGGCAGGATAAACAATGAGCAGTTCTTC. Translating it yields CASSQDRGSGRINNEQFF.

The chain combines TRBV7-9 with TRBJ2-1; D is ambiguous. The length of the CDR3 is 16 residues. CDR1 is SEHNR and CDR2 is FQNEAQ in the germline V gene (reference sequence). V was pared by 4 bases and J by 4 bases, with 17 bases between. The CDR3 loop reads CASSSPSAGTYNEQFF. The CDR3 coding sequence is TGTGCCAGCAGCTCGCCTTCTGCAGGAACGTACAATGAGCAGTTCTTC.

The table lists this clone with a few counts. The rearrangement links TRBV5-4 to TRBJ2-7; tentatively, D is TRBD1 (6 bases). Trimming removed 4 bases from V and 5 bases from J, with 19 bases in between. Looked up from germline, CDR1 is SGHNT and CDR2 is YYREEE (reference sequence). CDR3 length: 15 residues. In nucleotides, the CDR3 is TGTGCCAGCAGCCAGCCCACAGGGTTTCAGCACGAGCAGTACTTC. As protein: CASSQPTGFQHEQYF.

This chain uses TRBV3-1 (or the pseudogene TRBV3-2) with TRBJ1-1; 9 bases align to TRBD1. The CDR3 spans 14 residues. The germline CDR1 and CDR2 sequences are LGHDT and YNNKEL (reference sequence). The junction had 6 bases not matched to a gene; V was cut back by 5 bases and J by 5 bases. The CDR3 nucleotides are TGTGCCAGCAGCATCCGGACAGGGGATACTGAAGCTTTCTTT. It codes for CASSIRTGDTEAFF.

The chain recombines TRBV7-2 with TRBJ2-7; D may be TRBD2 (6 bases). This CDR3 spans 14 amino acids. Germline V gene lookup returns CDR1 SGHTA and CDR2 FQGNSA. Trimming pared 6 bases from V and 0 bases from J, leaving 12 bases between. The CDR3 loop reads CASRRGTDSYEQYF. CDR3 nucleotides: TGTGCCAGCAGGCGCGGGACGGACTCCTACGAGCAGTACTTC.